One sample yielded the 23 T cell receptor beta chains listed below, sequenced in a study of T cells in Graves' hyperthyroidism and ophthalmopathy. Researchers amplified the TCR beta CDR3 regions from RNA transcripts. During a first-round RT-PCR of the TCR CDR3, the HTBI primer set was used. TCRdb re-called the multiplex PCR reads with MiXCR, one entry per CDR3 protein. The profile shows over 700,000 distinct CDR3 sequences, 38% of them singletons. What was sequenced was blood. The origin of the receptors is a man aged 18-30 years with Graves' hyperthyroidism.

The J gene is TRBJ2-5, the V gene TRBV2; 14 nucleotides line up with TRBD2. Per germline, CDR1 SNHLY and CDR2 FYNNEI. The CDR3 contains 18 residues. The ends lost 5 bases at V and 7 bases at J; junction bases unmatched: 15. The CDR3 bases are TGTGCCAGCAGTTTACGAGGGACTAGCGGGGGCCTAGCGACGACCCAGTACTTC. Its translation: CASSLRGTSGGLATTQYF.

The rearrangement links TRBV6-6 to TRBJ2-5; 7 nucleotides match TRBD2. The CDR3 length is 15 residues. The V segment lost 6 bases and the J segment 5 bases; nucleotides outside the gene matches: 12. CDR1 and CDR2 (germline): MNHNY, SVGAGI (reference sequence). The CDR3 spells CASSPAAAGGETQYF. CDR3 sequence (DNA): TGTGCCAGCAGCCCAGCGGCGGCCGGGGGGGAGACCCAGTACTTC.

The CDR3: CATSSRTASEPQHF. The CDR3 DNA reads as TGTGCCACCAGCAGTCGGACGGCCTCGGAGCCCCAGCATTTT. The genes are TRBV15 and TRBJ1-5, with no clear D. Trimming left V 3 bases short and J 8 bases short, with 14 bases between. The CDR3 length is 14 residues. Germline CDR1 and CDR2: LNHNV and YYDKDF (reference sequence). Full variable domain (missing parts from reference TRBV15 and TRBJ1-5): DAMVIQNPRYQVTQFGKPVTLSCSQTLNHNVMYWYQQKSSQAPKLLFHYYDKDFNNEADTPDNFQSRRPNTSFCFLDIRSPGLGDTAMYLCATSSRTASEPQHFGDGTRLSIL.

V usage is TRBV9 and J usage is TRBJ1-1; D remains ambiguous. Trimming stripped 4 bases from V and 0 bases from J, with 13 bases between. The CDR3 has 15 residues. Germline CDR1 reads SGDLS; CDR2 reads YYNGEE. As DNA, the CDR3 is TGTGCCAGCAGCCAAGCCCGGCGGGTGAACACTGAAGCTTTCTTT. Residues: CASSQARRVNTEAFF.

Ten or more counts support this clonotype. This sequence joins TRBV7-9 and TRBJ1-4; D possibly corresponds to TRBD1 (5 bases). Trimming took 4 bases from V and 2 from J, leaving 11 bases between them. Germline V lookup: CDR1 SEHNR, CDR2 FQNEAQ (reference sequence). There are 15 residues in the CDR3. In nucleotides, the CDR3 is TGTGCCAGCAGCTCCGGGGGAAAGACTAATGAAAAACTGTTTTTT. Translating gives CASSSGGKTNEKLFF.

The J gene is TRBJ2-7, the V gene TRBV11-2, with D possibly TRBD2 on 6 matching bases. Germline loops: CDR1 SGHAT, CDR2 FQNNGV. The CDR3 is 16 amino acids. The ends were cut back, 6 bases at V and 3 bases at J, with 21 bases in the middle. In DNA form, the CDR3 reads TGTGCCAGCAGTTTGGAACTGGGGCGGGGATACTACGAGCAGTACTTC. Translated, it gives CASSLELGRGYYEQYF.

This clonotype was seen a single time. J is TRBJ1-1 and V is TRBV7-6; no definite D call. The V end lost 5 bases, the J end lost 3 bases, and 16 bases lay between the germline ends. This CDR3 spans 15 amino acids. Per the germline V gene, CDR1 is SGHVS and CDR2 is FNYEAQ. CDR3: CASSALAGGYTEAFF. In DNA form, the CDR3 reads TGTGCCAGCAGCGCCCTAGCGGGAGGATACACTGAAGCTTTCTTT.

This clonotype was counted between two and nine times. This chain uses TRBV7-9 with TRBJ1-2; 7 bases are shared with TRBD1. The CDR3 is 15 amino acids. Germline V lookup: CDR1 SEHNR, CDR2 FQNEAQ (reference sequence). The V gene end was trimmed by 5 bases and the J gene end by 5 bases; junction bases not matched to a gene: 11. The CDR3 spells CASSPYSGQAYGYTF. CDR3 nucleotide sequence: TGTGCCAGCAGCCCCTACTCTGGACAGGCGTATGGCTACACCTTC.

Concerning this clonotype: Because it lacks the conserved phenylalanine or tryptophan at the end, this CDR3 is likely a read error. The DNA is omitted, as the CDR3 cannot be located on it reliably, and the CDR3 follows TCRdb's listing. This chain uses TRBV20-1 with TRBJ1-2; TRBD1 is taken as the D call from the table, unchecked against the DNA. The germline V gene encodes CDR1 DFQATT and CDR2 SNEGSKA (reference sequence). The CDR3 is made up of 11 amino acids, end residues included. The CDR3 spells CSAGGRDWLTY.

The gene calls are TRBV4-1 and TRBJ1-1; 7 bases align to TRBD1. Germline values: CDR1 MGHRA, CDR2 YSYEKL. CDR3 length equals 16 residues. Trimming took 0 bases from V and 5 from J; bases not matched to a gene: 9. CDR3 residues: CASSQEGSDRVTEAFF. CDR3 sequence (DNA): TGCGCCAGCAGCCAAGAAGGATCTGACAGGGTAACTGAAGCTTTCTTT.

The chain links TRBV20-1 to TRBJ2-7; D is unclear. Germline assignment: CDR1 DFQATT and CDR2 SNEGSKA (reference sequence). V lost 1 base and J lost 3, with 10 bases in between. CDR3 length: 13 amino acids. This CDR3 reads CSARGNSLYEQYF. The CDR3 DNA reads TGCAGTGCTAGAGGCAACAGCCTCTACGAGCAGTACTTC.

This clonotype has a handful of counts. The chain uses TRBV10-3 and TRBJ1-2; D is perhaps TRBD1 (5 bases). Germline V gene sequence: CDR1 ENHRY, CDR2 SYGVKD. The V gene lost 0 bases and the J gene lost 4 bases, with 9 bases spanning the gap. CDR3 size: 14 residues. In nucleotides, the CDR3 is TGTGCCATCAGTGAGTCCGGCGGGGGCTATGGCTACACCTTC. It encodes CAISESGGGYGYTF.

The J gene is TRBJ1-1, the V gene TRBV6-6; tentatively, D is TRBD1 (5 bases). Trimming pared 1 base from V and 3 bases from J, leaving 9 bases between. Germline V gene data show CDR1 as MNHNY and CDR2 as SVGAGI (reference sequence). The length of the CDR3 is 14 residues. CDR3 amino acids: CASSYWGSDTEAFF. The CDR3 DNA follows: TGTGCCAGCAGTTACTGGGGGTCGGACACTGAAGCTTTCTTT.

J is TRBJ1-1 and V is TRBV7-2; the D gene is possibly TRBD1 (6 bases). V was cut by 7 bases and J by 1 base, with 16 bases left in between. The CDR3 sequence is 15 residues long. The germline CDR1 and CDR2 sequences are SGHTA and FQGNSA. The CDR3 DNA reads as TGTGCCAGCACGAGGGACATCGGTAGGAACACTGAAGCTTTCTTT. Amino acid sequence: CASTRDIGRNTEAFF.

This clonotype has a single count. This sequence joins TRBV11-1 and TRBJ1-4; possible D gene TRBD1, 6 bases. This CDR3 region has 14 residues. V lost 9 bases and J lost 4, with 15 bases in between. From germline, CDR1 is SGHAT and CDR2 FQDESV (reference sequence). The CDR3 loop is CASLGAGYNEKLFF. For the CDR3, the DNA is TGTGCCAGTCTGGGGGCAGGTTATAATGAAAAACTGTTTTTT.

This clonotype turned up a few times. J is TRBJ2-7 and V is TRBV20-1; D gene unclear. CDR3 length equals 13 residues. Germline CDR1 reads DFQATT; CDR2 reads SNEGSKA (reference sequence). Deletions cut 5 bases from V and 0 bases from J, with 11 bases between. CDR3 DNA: TGCAGTGCTGAAGGGCTCGTCTCCTACGAGCAGTACTTC. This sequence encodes CSAEGLVSYEQYF.

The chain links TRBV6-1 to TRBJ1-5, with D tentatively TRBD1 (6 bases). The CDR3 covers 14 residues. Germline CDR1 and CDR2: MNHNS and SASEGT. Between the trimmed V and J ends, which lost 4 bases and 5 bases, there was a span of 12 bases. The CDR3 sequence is CASSASAGDQPQHF. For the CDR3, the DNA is TGTGCCAGCAGTGCCTCAGCAGGGGATCAGCCCCAGCATTTT.

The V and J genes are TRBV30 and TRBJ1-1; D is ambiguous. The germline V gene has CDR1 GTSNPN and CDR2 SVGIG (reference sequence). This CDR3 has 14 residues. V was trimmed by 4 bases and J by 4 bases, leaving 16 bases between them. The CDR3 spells CAWMREAVSTEAFF. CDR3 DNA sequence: TGTGCCTGGATGAGAGAGGCGGTGAGCACTGAAGCTTTCTTT.

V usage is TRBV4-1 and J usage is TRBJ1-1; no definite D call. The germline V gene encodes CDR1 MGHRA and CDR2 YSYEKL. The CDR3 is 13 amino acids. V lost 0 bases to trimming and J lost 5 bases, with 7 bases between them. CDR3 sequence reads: CASSQEQSTEAFF. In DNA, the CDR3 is TGCGCCAGCAGCCAAGAGCAGAGTACTGAAGCTTTCTTT.

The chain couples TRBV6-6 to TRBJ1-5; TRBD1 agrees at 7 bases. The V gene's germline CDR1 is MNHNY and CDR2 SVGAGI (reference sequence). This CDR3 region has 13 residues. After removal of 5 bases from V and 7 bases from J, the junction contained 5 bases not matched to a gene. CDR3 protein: CASSRDRSQPQHF. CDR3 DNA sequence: TGTGCCAGCAGTCGGGACAGATCCCAGCCCCAGCATTTT.

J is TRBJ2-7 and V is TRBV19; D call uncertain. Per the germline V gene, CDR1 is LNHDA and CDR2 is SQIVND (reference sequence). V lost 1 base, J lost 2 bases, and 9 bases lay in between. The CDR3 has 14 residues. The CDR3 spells CASSIAGLTYEQYF. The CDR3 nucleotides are TGTGCCAGTAGTATAGCCGGGCTAACCTACGAGCAGTACTTC.

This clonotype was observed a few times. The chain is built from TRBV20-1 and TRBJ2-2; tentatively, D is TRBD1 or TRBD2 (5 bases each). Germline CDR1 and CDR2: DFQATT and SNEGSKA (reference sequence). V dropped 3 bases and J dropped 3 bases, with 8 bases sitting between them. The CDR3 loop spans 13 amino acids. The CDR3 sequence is CSARGVDTGELFF. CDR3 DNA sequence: TGCAGTGCTAGGGGGGTTGACACCGGGGAGCTGTTTTTT.

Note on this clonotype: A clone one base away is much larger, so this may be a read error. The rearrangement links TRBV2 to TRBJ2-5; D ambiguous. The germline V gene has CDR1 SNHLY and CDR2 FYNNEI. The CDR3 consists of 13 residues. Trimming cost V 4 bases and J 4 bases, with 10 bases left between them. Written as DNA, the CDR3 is TGTGCCAGCAGTGTCCGGAGCCGAGAGACCCAGTACTTC. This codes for CASSVRSRETQYF. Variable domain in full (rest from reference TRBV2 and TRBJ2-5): EPEVTQTPSHQVTQMGQEVILRCVPISNHLYFYWYRQILGQKVEFLVSFYNNEISEKSEIFDDQFSVERPDGSNFTLKIRSTKLEDSAMYFCASSVRSRETQYFGPGTRLLVL.